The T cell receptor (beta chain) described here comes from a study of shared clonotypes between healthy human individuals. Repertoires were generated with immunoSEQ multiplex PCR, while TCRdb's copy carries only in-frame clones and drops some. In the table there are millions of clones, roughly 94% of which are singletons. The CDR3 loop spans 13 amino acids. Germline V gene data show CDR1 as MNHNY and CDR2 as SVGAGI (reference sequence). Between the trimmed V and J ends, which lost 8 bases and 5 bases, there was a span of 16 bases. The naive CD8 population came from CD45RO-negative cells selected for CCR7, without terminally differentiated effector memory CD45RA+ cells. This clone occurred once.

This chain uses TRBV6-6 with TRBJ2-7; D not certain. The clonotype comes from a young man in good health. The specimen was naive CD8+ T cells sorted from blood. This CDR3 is CASGERVRDEQYF. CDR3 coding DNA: TGTGCCAGCGGGGAAAGGGTTCGGGACGAGCAGTACTTC.